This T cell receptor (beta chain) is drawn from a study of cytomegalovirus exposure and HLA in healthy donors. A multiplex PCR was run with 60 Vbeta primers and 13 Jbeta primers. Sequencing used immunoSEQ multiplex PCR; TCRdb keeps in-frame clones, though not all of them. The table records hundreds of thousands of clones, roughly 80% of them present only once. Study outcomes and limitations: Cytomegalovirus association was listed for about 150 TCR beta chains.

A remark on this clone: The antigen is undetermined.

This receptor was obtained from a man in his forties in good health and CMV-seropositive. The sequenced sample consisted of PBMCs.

In DNA form, the CDR3 reads TGTGCCAGCAGCTTATTCGTTCCGAGCGGGAGGTCGGTGCAGTACTTC. Its translation is CASSLFVPSGRSVQYF. The gene calls are TRBV7-9 and TRBJ2-7; 9 bases agree with TRBD2. This CDR3 comprises 16 residues. The V segment lost 2 bases and the J segment 9 bases; nucleotides outside the gene matches: 14. The germline CDR1 and CDR2 sequences are SEHNR and FQNEAQ (reference sequence).